The following is a TCR beta chain sequence with its context. Germline loops: CDR1 SGHKS, CDR2 YYEKEE (reference sequence). The CDR3 has 15 amino acids. The V and J ends lost 4 bases and 2 bases respectively, with 13 bases between them. TCRdb fed the 5' RACE reads into MiXCR, producing one record per CDR3 protein. This table has roughly 160,000 distinct CDR3 sequences, around 8.9% appearing once. This sample is part of a study of CD8 T cells in ankylosing spondylitis. This TCR was recovered from a female donor with ankylosing spondylitis or in good health (not recorded which). The genes are TRBV5-5 and TRBJ1-5; D is ambiguous. Material for sequencing was blood, either unsorted or a sorted T cell fraction (not recorded which). The CDR3 region is CASSPDRVGNQPQHF. The CDR3 nucleotides read TGTGCCAGCAGCCCCGACCGGGTGGGCAATCAGCCCCAGCATTTT.